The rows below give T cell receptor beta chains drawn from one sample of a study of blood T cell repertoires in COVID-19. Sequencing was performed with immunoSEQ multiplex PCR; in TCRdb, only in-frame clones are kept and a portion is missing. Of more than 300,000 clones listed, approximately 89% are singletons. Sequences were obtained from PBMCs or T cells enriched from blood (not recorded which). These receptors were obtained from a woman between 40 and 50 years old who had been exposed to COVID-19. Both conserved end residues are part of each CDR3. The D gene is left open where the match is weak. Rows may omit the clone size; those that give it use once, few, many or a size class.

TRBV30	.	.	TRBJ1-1	CAWSTGFSNTEAFF	TGTGCCTGGTCCACTGGTTTTTCGAACACTGAAGCTTTCTTT
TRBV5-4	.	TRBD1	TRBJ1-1	CASSTGQGNTEAFF	TGTGCCAGCAGCACAGGACAGGGGAACACTGAAGCTTTCTTT
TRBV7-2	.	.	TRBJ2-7	CASSLGPAGAGEQYF	TGTGCCAGCAGCTTAGGGCCAGCGGGTGCGGGCGAGCAGTACTTC
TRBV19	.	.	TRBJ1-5	CASSMRENQPQHF	TGTGCCAGTAGTATGAGAGAGAATCAGCCCCAGCATTTT
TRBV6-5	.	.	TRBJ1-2	CASSMRGANYGYTF	TGTGCCAGCAGCATGCGGGGGGCTAACTATGGCTACACCTTC
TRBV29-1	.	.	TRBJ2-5	CSVQSGSSAQETQYF	TGCAGCGTTCAATCAGGTTCTAGCGCCCAAGAGACCCAGTACTTC
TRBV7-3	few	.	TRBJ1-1	CASSSSGRQNTEAFF	TGTGCCAGCAGCTCCTCCGGCAGGCAGAACACTGAAGCTTTCTTT
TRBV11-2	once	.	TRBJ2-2	CASSSQTGELFF	TGTGCCAGCAGCTCGCAGACCGGGGAGCTGTTTTTT
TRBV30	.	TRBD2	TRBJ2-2	CAWRFGGRRAGELFF	TGTGCCTGGAGGTTCGGCGGGAGACGGGCCGGGGAGCTGTTTTTT
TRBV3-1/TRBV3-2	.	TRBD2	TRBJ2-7	CASSQDWRERAYEQYF	TGTGCCAGCAGCCAAGATTGGCGGGAGAGAGCTTACGAGCAGTACTTC
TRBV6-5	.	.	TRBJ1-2	CAISPRGGNYGYTF	TGTGCCATATCCCCGAGGGGGGGTAACTATGGCTACACCTTC
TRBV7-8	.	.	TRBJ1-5	CASSPAGGAGNQPQHF	TGTGCCAGCAGCCCAGCTGGAGGGGCTGGCAATCAGCCCCAGCATTTT
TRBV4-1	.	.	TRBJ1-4	CASSQLTGFTNEKLFF	TGCGCCAGCAGCCAACTTACAGGGTTTACTAATGAAAAACTGTTTTTT
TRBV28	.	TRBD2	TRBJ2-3	CASSSPGLAVNTQYF	TGTGCCAGCAGTTCCCCGGGACTAGCGGTTAATACGCAGTATTTT
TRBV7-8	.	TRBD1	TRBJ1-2	CASSLADRAYGYTF	TGTGCCAGCAGCTTAGCTGACAGGGCCTATGGCTACACCTTC
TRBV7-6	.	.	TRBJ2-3	CASSFEAESTDTQYF	TGTGCCAGCAGCTTTGAAGCGGAAAGCACAGATACGCAGTATTTT
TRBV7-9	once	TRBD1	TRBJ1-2	CASSRTGERYGYTF	TGTGCCAGCAGCAGAACAGGGGAGCGTTATGGCTACACCTTC
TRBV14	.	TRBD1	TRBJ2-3	CASSQDRGKTDTQYF	TGTGCCAGCAGCCAAGACAGGGGGAAAACAGATACGCAGTATTTT
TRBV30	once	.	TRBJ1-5	CAWSVSGLGGLYSNQPQHF	TGTGCCTGGAGTGTATCGGGCTTAGGAGGCCTTTATAGCAATCAGCCCCAGCATTTT
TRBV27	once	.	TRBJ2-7	CASSSLYTYEQYF	TGTGCCAGCAGTTCGCTCTATACCTACGAGCAGTACTTC
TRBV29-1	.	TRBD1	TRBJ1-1	CSADRGGNTEAFF	TGCAGCGCGGACAGGGGCGGAAACACTGAAGCTTTCTTT
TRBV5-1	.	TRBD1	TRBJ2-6	CASSRMTGSGANVLTF	TGCGCCAGCAGCCGTATGACAGGGTCTGGGGCCAACGTCCTGACTTTC
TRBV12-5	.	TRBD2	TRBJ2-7	CASQGERGVNYEQYF	TGTGCTAGTCAGGGCGAGCGGGGGGTGAACTACGAGCAGTACTTC
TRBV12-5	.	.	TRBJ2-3	CASVLASSTDTQYF	TGTGCTAGTGTCCTAGCCTCTAGCACAGATACGCAGTATTTT
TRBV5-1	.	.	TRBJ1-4	CASSLANGEHEKLFF	TGCGCCAGCAGCTTGGCCAACGGAGAGCATGAAAAACTGTTTTTT
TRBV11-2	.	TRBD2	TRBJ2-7	CASSLVGGGDEQYF	TGTGCCAGCAGCCTAGTGGGCGGGGGTGACGAGCAGTACTTC
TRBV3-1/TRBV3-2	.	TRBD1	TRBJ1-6	CASSPRTGADPPLHF	TGTGCCAGCAGCCCCCGGACAGGGGCCGATCCACCCCTCCACTTT
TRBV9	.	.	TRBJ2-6	CASSAPNGGGGANVLTF	TGTGCCAGCAGCGCCCCTAACGGGGGTGGTGGGGCCAACGTCCTGACTTTC
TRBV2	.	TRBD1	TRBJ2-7	CASSRQGEQYF	TGTGCCAGCAGTCGACAGGGGGAGCAGTACTTC